This entry lists 13 T cell receptor beta chains sequenced from one sample in a study of control samples from healthy donors and cancer patients. This table comes from immunoSEQ multiplex PCR, and its TCRdb copy is limited to in-frame clones, with some not included. The repertoire includes about 88,000 clones, more than 85% of them detected once, and 8% sits in the top ten. The sequenced sample was blood. The origin of the receptors is a man aged 18-30 years in good health.

This clone was seen just once. The chain carries TRBV27 and TRBJ1-5, with 11 nucleotides matching TRBD1. CDR1 is MNHEY, CDR2 SMNVEV, per germline (reference sequence). Unmatched junction bases numbered 4, after V lost 4 bases and J lost 5 bases. This CDR3 spans 15 amino acids. In DNA, the CDR3 is TGTGCCAGCAGTTCGGGACAGGGGGTCTATCAGCCCCAGCATTTT. This encodes CASSSGQGVYQPQHF.

J is TRBJ2-2 and V is TRBV4-1; TRBD2 matches 7 bases. The CDR3 consists of 17 residues. Germline CDR1 and CDR2: MGHRA and YSYEKL. Trimming at V came to 1 base and at J to 6 bases, leaving 11 bases not matched to a gene. The CDR3 region is CASSQGVGGGLAGELFF. The CDR3 DNA reads TGCGCCAGCAGCCAAGGCGTGGGGGGAGGGCTAGCCGGGGAGCTGTTTTTT.

The V call is TRBV3-1 (or the pseudogene TRBV3-2), the J call TRBJ1-4; D might be TRBD1 (6 bases). Trimming took 1 base from V and 7 from J, leaving 13 bases between them. The CDR3 consists of 15 residues. Germline CDR1 is LGHDT and CDR2 is YNNKEL (reference sequence). This CDR3 reads CASSQAVGAGEKLFF. The CDR3 nucleotides are TGTGCCAGCAGCCAAGCGGTGGGGGCGGGTGAAAAACTGTTTTTT.

The sample holds one count of this clone. The J gene is TRBJ1-5, the V gene TRBV30; 12 bases align to TRBD1. Germline V gives CDR1 GTSNPN, CDR2 SVGIG (reference sequence). CDR3 length: 17 residues. The ends lost 4 bases at V and 7 bases at J; junction bases unmatched: 14. CDR3 nucleotides: TGTGCCTGGACAGAAGGGACAGGGGGCGCTTCGTGGCAGCCCCAGCATTTT. As protein: CAWTEGTGGASWQPQHF.

This clone was observed a handful of times. The chain couples TRBV6-4 to TRBJ2-2, with TRBD2 as a possible D gene (5 bases). Trimming stripped 3 bases from V and 0 bases from J, with 5 bases between. The CDR3 is 14 amino acids. Germline V lookup: CDR1 MRHNA, CDR2 SNTAGT. CDR3: CASSERANTGELFF. Written as DNA, the CDR3 is TGTGCCAGCAGTGAGCGGGCGAACACCGGGGAGCTGTTTTTT.

This clone was seen once. V gene TRBV6-1 combines with J gene TRBJ1-6; D is undetermined. The CDR3 sequence is 16 residues long. V lost 1 base, J lost 8 bases, and 15 bases lay in between. Germline V gives CDR1 MNHNS, CDR2 SASEGT. This chain's CDR3 is CASSEDVFGGHSPLHF. The CDR3 DNA is TGTGCCAGCAGTGAAGACGTGTTTGGAGGGCATTCACCCCTCCACTTT.

The sample holds one count of this clone. The gene calls are TRBV5-4 and TRBJ2-7; 12 nucleotides align to TRBD2. V was clipped by 4 bases and J by 3 bases; unmatched bases: 5. The CDR3 contains 15 residues. Germline CDR1 reads SGHNT; CDR2 reads YYREEE (reference sequence). CDR3 in amino acids: CASSATSGGLYEQYF. The CDR3 DNA reads TGTGCCAGCAGCGCAACTAGCGGGGGGCTCTACGAGCAGTACTTC.

The chain joins TRBV25-1 to TRBJ2-7; D assignment may be TRBD1 or TRBD2 (5 bases each). The CDR3 is 15 residues long. Germline CDR1 is MGHDK and CDR2 is SYGVNS. The ends were cut back, 4 bases at V and 4 bases at J, with 17 bases in the middle. DNA of the CDR3: TGTGCCAGCAGTGTGGGAACCCGGGACCGGTACGAGCAGTACTTC. This sequence encodes CASSVGTRDRYEQYF.

The chain joins TRBV11-3 to TRBJ1-1; possible D gene TRBD1, 6 bases. This CDR3 is 14 amino acids long. V dropped 3 bases and J dropped 6 bases, with 14 bases sitting between them. CDR1 is SGHNT, CDR2 YENEEA, per germline. The CDR3, as DNA: TGTGCCAGCAGCTTTGGGGGCGCGGTGGCTGAAGCTTTCTTT. This gives the protein CASSFGGAVAEAFF.

The chain is built from TRBV4-1 and TRBJ1-1, with D possibly TRBD1 on 6 matching bases. The V and J ends lost 0 bases and 5 bases respectively, with 16 bases between them. Germline CDR1 MGHRA, CDR2 YSYEKL. The CDR3 is 16 residues long. CDR3 coding DNA: TGCGCCAGCAGCCAAGATAGGTCCACAGGGAGAACTGAAGCTTTCTTT. Translating it yields CASSQDRSTGRTEAFF.

Here the CDR3 reads CAGGRNTEAFF. The CDR3 coding sequence is TGTGCTGGGGGGAGGAACACTGAAGCTTTCTTT. The rearrangement uses TRBV28 and TRBJ1-1; TRBD1 might be the D (5 bases). CDR1 and CDR2 from the germline V gene are MDHEN and SYDVKM. This CDR3 is 11 amino acids long.

The V and J genes are TRBV27 and TRBJ1-1, with D uncertain. Trimming cost V 6 bases and J 1 base, with 6 bases left between them. The germline CDR1 and CDR2 sequences are MNHEY and SMNVEV (reference sequence). The CDR3 contains 12 residues. The CDR3 bases are TGTGCCAGCAGGTCCGGGAACACTGAAGCTTTCTTT. This encodes CASRSGNTEAFF.

The chain employs TRBV7-9 and TRBJ2-7; 10 bases map to TRBD2. The CDR3 runs to 15 residues. The germline CDR1 and CDR2 sequences are SEHNR and FQNEAQ (reference sequence). V was pared by 5 bases and J by 2 bases, with 6 bases of the junction left unmatched. The CDR3 spells CASSPGLARAYEQYF. CDR3 coding DNA: TGTGCCAGCAGCCCGGGACTAGCGAGAGCCTACGAGCAGTACTTC.